This T cell receptor beta chain was retrieved from a study of blood T cell repertoires in COVID-19. About the study: COVID-19 samples from acute and convalescent phases originated in the United States, Italy and Spain.

Generated by immunoSEQ multiplex PCR, the TCRdb table keeps only in-frame clones and is missing some. The table shows nearly 110,000 clones, with about nine tenths occurring only once. Germline V gene lookup returns CDR1 SGHVS and CDR2 FQNEAQ. CDR3 length: 14 amino acids. With 4 bases clipped from V and 3 bases from J, the junction kept 4 bases outside the gene matches. The TCR was taken from a man aged 45-65 years with active or convalescent COVID-19. V is TRBV7-8 and J is TRBJ1-1; 8 bases align to TRBD1. Material for sequencing was peripheral blood. Here the CDR3 DNA reads TGTGCCAGCAGCTCAGGGGGCGTCTACACTGAAGCTTTCTTT. Amino acid sequence: CASSSGGVYTEAFF.